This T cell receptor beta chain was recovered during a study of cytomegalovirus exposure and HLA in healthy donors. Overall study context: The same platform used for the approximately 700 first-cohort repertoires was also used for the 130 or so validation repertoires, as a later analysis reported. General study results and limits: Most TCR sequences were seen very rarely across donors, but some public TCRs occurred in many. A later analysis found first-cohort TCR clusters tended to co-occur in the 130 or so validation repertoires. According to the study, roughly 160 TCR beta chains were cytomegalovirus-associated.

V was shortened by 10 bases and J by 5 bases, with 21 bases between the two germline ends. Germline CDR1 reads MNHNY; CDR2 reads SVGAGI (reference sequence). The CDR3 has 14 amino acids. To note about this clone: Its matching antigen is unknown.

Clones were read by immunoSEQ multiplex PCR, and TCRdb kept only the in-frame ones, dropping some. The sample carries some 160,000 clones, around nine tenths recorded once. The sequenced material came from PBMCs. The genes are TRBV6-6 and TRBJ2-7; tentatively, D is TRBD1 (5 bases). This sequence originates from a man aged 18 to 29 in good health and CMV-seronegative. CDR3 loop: CATQKGQFIDEQYF. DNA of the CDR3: TGTGCCACCCAAAAGGGGCAGTTTATCGACGAGCAGTACTTC.